Listed here are 20 T cell receptor beta chains from one sample, sequenced in a study of T cell responses to AZD1222 COVID-19 vaccine. Repertoires were generated with immunoSEQ multiplex PCR, while TCRdb's copy carries only in-frame clones and drops some. Among 90,000 to 120,000 clones, about 90% were seen once, and the ten largest hold about 6.8%. Here the sequenced sample was peripheral blood, taken 28 days after the second AZD1222 dose. These receptors were collected from an adult who received the AZD1222 COVID-19 vaccine.

V gene TRBV19 combines with J gene TRBJ2-1, with D possibly matching TRBD2 (6 bases). Germline V gene sequence: CDR1 LNHDA, CDR2 SQIVND (reference sequence). V lost 8 bases, J lost 7 bases, and 12 bases lay in between. The CDR3 runs to 12 residues. The CDR3 region is CASGGMGNEQFF. The CDR3 bases are TGTGCCAGTGGGGGGATGGGGAATGAGCAGTTCTTC.

The rearrangement links TRBV19 to TRBJ2-3, with TRBD2 identical over 13 bases. The V segment lost 6 bases and the J segment 0 bases; nucleotides outside the gene matches: 6. CDR1 is LNHDA and CDR2 is SQIVND in the germline V gene (reference sequence). The CDR3 has 17 amino acids. CDR3 in amino acids: CASSRTSGGSSTDTQYF. The CDR3 nucleotides are TGTGCCAGTAGCCGGACTAGCGGGGGTTCTAGCACAGATACGCAGTATTTT. Combining the CDR3 with reference TRBV19 and TRBJ2-3 gives the whole variable domain DGGITQSPKYLFRKEGQNVTLSCEQNLNHDAMYWYRQDPGQGLRLIYYSQIVNDFQKGDIAEGYSVSREKKESFPLTVTSAQKNPTAFYLCASSRTSGGSSTDTQYFGPGTRLTVL.

V usage is TRBV19 and J usage is TRBJ2-7; TRBD2 matches 10 bases. The germline V gene has CDR1 LNHDA and CDR2 SQIVND (reference sequence). The length of the CDR3 is 17 residues. Losses at the gene ends were 3 bases for V and 1 base for J; bases not matched to a gene: 9. In DNA, the CDR3 is TGTGCCAGTAGTATCCGAGCGACAGCGGGAGGGTCCTACGAGCAGTACTTC. This encodes CASSIRATAGGSYEQYF.

The chain carries TRBV12-5 and TRBJ2-5; D perhaps matches TRBD1 (6 bases). CDR1 and CDR2 (germline): LGHNT, FRNRAP. The CDR3 is 13 amino acids. Written as DNA, the CDR3 is TGTGCCAGTCGCGGACAGTCCTTGAGGACCCAGTACTTC. Its translation: CASRGQSLRTQYF.

V gene TRBV5-1 combines with J gene TRBJ2-3; either TRBD1 or TRBD2 may fit D (5 bases each). Germline V gene sequence: CDR1 SGHRS, CDR2 YFSETQ. This CDR3 comprises 14 residues. The V and J ends lost 4 bases and 0 bases respectively, with 9 bases between them. CDR3 amino acids: CASSDGASTDTQYF. CDR3 DNA sequence: TGCGCCAGCAGCGACGGGGCTAGCACAGATACGCAGTATTTT. Filled out from reference TRBV5-1 and TRBJ2-3, the complete variable domain reads KAGVTQTPRYLIKTRGQQVTLSCSPISGHRSVSWYQQTPGQGLQFLFEYFSETQRNKGNFPGRFSGRQFSNSRSEMNVSTLELGDSALYLCASSDGASTDTQYFGPGTRLTVL.

V usage is TRBV4-3 and J usage is TRBJ1-5; D is unresolved. Trimming removed 1 base from V and 0 bases from J, with 7 bases in between. There are 15 residues in the CDR3. Germline V gene lookup returns CDR1 LGHNA and CDR2 YSLEER. The CDR3 sequence is CASSQAAYSNQPQHF. The CDR3 bases are TGCGCCAGCAGCCAAGCCGCTTATAGCAATCAGCCCCAGCATTTT.

The rearrangement links TRBV4-3 to TRBJ1-3; perhaps TRBD1 as D (5 bases). The V end was cut by 0 bases, the J end by 4 bases, with 13 bases between. In germline, CDR1 is LGHNA, CDR2 YSLEER. This CDR3 has 16 amino acids. The CDR3 region is CASSQEVWGRGNTIYF. In DNA, the CDR3 is TGCGCCAGCAGCCAAGAGGTCTGGGGCCGGGGAAACACCATATATTTT.

The chain is built from TRBV30 and TRBJ2-7; no clear D gene. Germline V gene lookup returns CDR1 GTSNPN and CDR2 SVGIG (reference sequence). This CDR3 is 12 amino acids long. V was clipped by 4 bases and J by 0 bases, with 7 bases between them. The CDR3 DNA sequence: TGTGCCTGGATGCGGAGCTCCTACGAGCAGTACTTC. It translates to CAWMRSSYEQYF.

V usage is TRBV5-1 and J usage is TRBJ1-1; perhaps TRBD1 as D (6 bases). This CDR3 spans 13 amino acids. Between the trimmed V and J ends, which lost 10 bases and 0 bases, there was a span of 13 bases. Germline V CDR1 and CDR2: SGHRS, YFSETQ. In DNA form, the CDR3 reads TGCGCCGGAAAACAGGGAATGAACACTGAAGCTTTCTTT. Translating gives CAGKQGMNTEAFF.

The chain's CDR3 is CAIQGRYQPQHF. In DNA form, the CDR3 reads TGTGCCATCCAGGGGAGGTATCAGCCCCAGCATTTT. The rearrangement links TRBV28 to TRBJ1-5; tentative D call: TRBD1 (6 bases). The germline CDR1 and CDR2 sequences are MDHEN and SYDVKM. V lost 10 bases and J lost 5, with 12 bases in between. The CDR3 extends over 12 amino acids.

The chain carries TRBV7-5 and TRBJ1-3; the D call TRBD1 from the table was never checked on the DNA. TRBV7-5 has pseudogene status. The CDR3 consists of 16 residues. CDR3 nucleotides: TGTGTCAGAAGCTTAGCAGAACAGAGCTCTGGAAACACCATATATTTT. Translated, it gives CVRSLAEQSSGNTIYF.

CDR3 DNA sequence: TGTGCCAGCAGCCCAGACAGGGGCGACACTGAAGCTTTCTTT. This codes for CASSPDRGDTEAFF. The rearrangement links TRBV7-8 to TRBJ1-1, with 8 bases aligning to TRBD1. CDR3 length: 14 residues. V gave up 5 bases and J gave up 3 bases; unmatched junction bases: 5. Germline V gene lookup returns CDR1 SGHVS and CDR2 FQNEAQ.

The chain carries TRBV27 and TRBJ2-1; D gene uncertain. Germline-derived CDR1 and CDR2 are MNHEY and SMNVEV (reference sequence). The CDR3 runs 15 residues. V lost 1 base and J lost 2, with 9 bases in between. CDR3 bases: TGTGCCAGCAGTTTATGGGCTAGTCCCTACAATGAGCAGTTCTTC. Translation: CASSLWASPYNEQFF.

This chain joins TRBV30 and TRBJ2-7; TRBD2 agrees at 8 bases. J was trimmed by 0 bases and V by 3 bases; bases with no gene match: 7. The CDR3 spans 15 residues. Germline-derived CDR1 and CDR2 are GTSNPN and SVGIG (reference sequence). This CDR3 reads CAWRVAGLSSYEQYF. The CDR3 DNA follows: TGTGCCTGGAGGGTAGCGGGGCTAAGCTCCTACGAGCAGTACTTC.

Here the CDR3 reads CASSLTSSGSPDTQYF. DNA of the CDR3: TGCGCCAGCAGCTTAACGTCTAGCGGGAGCCCAGATACGCAGTATTTT. The chain carries TRBV5-1 and TRBJ2-3; TRBD2 matches 10 bases. After removal of 2 bases from V and 4 bases from J, the junction contained 7 bases not matched to a gene. This CDR3 comprises 16 residues. The germline V gene encodes CDR1 SGHRS and CDR2 YFSETQ.

The chain couples TRBV19 to TRBJ1-2; no clear D. The length of the CDR3 is 14 residues. Trimming took off 3 bases at V and 4 bases at J, with 12 bases between the two ends. Looked up from germline, CDR1 is LNHDA and CDR2 is SQIVND (reference sequence). In DNA form, the CDR3 reads TGTGCCAGTAGTATCGTTGGTGGTGGCTATGGCTACACCTTC. It translates to CASSIVGGGYGYTF.

The genes are TRBV6-5 and TRBJ1-1, with D possibly matching TRBD1 (6 bases). CDR1 is MNHEY and CDR2 is SVGAGI in the germline V gene. There are 15 residues in the CDR3. V lost 6 bases, J lost 10 bases, and 24 bases lay in between. CDR3 DNA: TGTGCCAGCAGACCAGTCGAAATACAGGGCCCCTCAGCTTTCTTT. Translated: CASRPVEIQGPSAFF.

The sample holds one count of this clone. This sample also contains other DNA sequences that code for the same CDR3. The chain couples TRBV21-1 to TRBJ2-3; the table assigns TRBD2, which was not confirmed against the DNA. TRBV21-1 is reported as a pseudogene. This CDR3 spans 20 amino acids. CDR3 coding DNA: TGTGCCAGCAGCAAAGTCAAGGGGACTAGCGGGACCTCTAGCACAGATACGCAGTATTTT. It translates to CASSKVKGTSGTSSTDTQYF.

The gene calls are TRBV7-9 and TRBJ2-2; D is unresolved. V lost 2 bases to trimming and J lost 0 bases, with 7 bases between them. The CDR3 covers 15 residues. Germline V gives CDR1 SEHNR, CDR2 FQNEAQ (reference sequence). CDR3 protein: CASSLFLANTGELFF. The CDR3 nucleotides are TGTGCCAGCAGCTTATTCCTTGCGAACACCGGGGAGCTGTTTTTT.

V and J are TRBV5-4 and TRBJ2-1; D is undetermined. Per the germline V gene, CDR1 is SGHNT and CDR2 is YYREEE (reference sequence). The V gene lost 4 bases and the J gene lost 2 bases, with 10 bases spanning the gap. The CDR3 sequence is 14 residues long. This CDR3 is CASSNRVAYNEQFF. CDR3 DNA: TGTGCCAGCAGCAACCGGGTCGCCTACAATGAGCAGTTCTTC.